This TCR beta chain was identified during a study of shared clonotypes between healthy human individuals. Study background: Each donor's CD8 memory used one plate, CD8 naive two, each CD4 subset three. Overall study findings and caveats: It was only blood that was sampled, and tissue repertoires likely differ. With a handful of donors compared, roughly 5% of naive CD4 clonotypes were shared. Relative to memory subsets, naive subsets generally showed larger estimated richness.

On this clone: Its antigen is currently unknown.

Clones were read by immunoSEQ multiplex PCR, and TCRdb kept only the in-frame ones, dropping some. This table holds 2 million to 2.5 million clones, about 92% found once. The V and J ends lost 2 bases and 3 bases, in that order; junction bases with no gene match: 6. CDR1 is MNHNY, CDR2 SVGAGI, per germline (reference sequence). This CDR3 contains 15 residues. The chain links TRBV6-6 to TRBJ2-7, with TRBD1 identical over 8 bases. The material sequenced was naive CD4+ T cells from PBMCs. Specified subset: CD45RA+ positively selected. This clonotype was obtained from a man aged 18 to 29 in good health. Some clones in this sample may be carry-over from other donors' samples. The CDR3 loop is CASSYRAGQVYEQYF. In nucleotides, the CDR3 is TGTGCCAGCAGTTACCGTGCGGGACAGGTCTACGAGCAGTACTTC.